The clone carrying this T cell receptor beta chain showed up just a few times. Its cognate antigen is unknown. One end of the junction varies from germline; a read error may be responsible. The CDR3 extends over 15 amino acids. From germline, CDR1 is SGHRS and CDR2 YFSETQ. These data come from a study of Graves' ophthalmopathy and Graves' hyperthyroidism. Among the exclusions were patients with other autoimmune diseases, uncontrolled infections, pregnancy or lactation. General study points: Most clonotypes expanded in thyroid above 0.001 frequency were present in blood too.

CDR3 regions of TCR beta were amplified from RNA transcripts. Second-round multiplex PCR came after a first-round RT-PCR that employed HTBI primers. TCRdb analysed the multiplex PCR reads with MiXCR anew, one entry per CDR3 protein. The table shows about 660,000 distinct CDR3 sequences, with about two fifths occurring only once. This receptor was obtained from an adult man with Graves' ophthalmopathy. The chain combines TRBV5-1 with TRBJ1-3, with 9 bases aligning to TRBD1. Sequencing was done on a sample of peripheral blood. The CDR3 loop is CASSWGTGKGNTIYF. CDR3 nucleotides: TGTGCCAGCAGCTGGGGGACAGGGAAAGGAAACACCATATATTTT.